This paragraph covers one TCR beta chain sequence. The CDR3 is 14 residues long. Unmatched junction bases numbered 4, after V lost 0 bases and J lost 7 bases. Germline loops: CDR1 SGHRS, CDR2 YFSETQ. The data originate from a study of blood T cell repertoires in COVID-19. The protocol was immunoSEQ multiplex PCR, while the TCRdb copy is restricted to in-frame clones and leaves out a portion. The sample lists more than 9,500 clones, 82% occurring once. Sequenced sample: peripheral blood. The sequence came from a woman aged 60-75 years with acute or convalescent COVID-19. J is TRBJ2-1 and V is TRBV5-1; 7 positions match TRBD1. The CDR3 protein is CASSLEGARNEQFF. As DNA, the CDR3 is TGCGCCAGCAGCTTGGAGGGGGCCAGGAATGAGCAGTTCTTC.